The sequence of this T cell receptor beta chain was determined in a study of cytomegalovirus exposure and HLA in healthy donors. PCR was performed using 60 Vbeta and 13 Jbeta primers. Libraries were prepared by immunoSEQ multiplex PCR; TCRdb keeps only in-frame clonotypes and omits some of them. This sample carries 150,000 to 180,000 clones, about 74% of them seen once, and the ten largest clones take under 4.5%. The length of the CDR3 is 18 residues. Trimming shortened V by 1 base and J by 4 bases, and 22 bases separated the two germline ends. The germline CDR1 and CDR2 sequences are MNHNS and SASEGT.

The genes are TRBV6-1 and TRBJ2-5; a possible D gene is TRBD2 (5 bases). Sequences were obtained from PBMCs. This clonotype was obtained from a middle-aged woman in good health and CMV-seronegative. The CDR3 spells CASSEVWPSLGLTETQYF. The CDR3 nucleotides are TGTGCCAGCAGTGAAGTTTGGCCTTCACTAGGGCTCACAGAGACCCAGTACTTC.